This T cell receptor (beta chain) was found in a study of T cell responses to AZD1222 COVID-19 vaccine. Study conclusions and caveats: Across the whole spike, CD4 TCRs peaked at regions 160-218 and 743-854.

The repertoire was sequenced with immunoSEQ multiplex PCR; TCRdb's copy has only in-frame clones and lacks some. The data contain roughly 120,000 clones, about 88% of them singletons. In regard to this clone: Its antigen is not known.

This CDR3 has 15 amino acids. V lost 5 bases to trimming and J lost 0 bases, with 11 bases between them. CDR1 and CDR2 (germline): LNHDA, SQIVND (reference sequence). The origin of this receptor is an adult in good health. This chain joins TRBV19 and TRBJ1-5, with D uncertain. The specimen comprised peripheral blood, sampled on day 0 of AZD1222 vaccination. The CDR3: CASSVRHYSNQPQHF. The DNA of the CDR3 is TGTGCCAGTAGTGTCCGACATTATAGCAATCAGCCCCAGCATTTT.